This T cell receptor (beta chain) stems from a study of blood T cell repertoires in COVID-19. Study in general: The United States, Italy and Spain were the sources of the acute and convalescent COVID-19 samples. Sample material is recorded as cDNA or gDNA derived from T cells, B-cell-depleted T cells, or PBMCs.

As processed by the authors: Amplification of reference gene primers provided the estimated nucleated cell counts. The repertoire was sequenced with immunoSEQ multiplex PCR; TCRdb's copy has only in-frame clones and lacks some. V and J calls and clone size are given by that table; D and trimming were obtained from the DNA. The repertoire holds approximately 200,000 clones, with around 85% as singletons. Germline V gene data show CDR1 as SGDLS and CDR2 as YYNGEE. Trimming removed 4 bases at V and 1 base at J, with 14 bases between. The CDR3 spans 15 residues. The specimen sequenced was peripheral blood. The sequence was obtained from a man younger than 40 with acute or convalescent COVID-19. V usage is TRBV9 and J usage is TRBJ1-1, with D perhaps TRBD1 (6 bases). The CDR3 bases are TGTGCCAGCAGCCCTCCAGGGGCAGGGAACACTGAAGCTTTCTTT. Residues: CASSPPGAGNTEAFF.